Listed here is a single T cell receptor (beta chain). The sample belongs to a study of blood T cell repertoires in COVID-19. About the research overall: Collection of acute and convalescent COVID-19 samples took place in the United States, Italy and Spain. Sample material is recorded as cDNA or gDNA derived from T cells, B-cell-depleted T cells, or PBMCs.

Under the authors' procedure: Estimated nucleated cell counts came from reference gene primer amplification. The data were produced by immunoSEQ multiplex PCR, yet TCRdb's version contains in-frame clones alone and is incomplete. The D gene and trimming were derived from the DNA, and the V and J assignments and clone size from that table. This table holds about 250,000 clones, about 86% found once. There are 17 residues in the CDR3. J gave up 3 bases and V 1 base, and 4 bases lay outside the gene matches. Germline values: CDR1 KGHDR, CDR2 SFDVKD. The sequence was collected from a man aged 80 or over with acute or convalescent COVID-19. The specimen was peripheral blood. V is TRBV24-1 and J is TRBJ2-2; 10 bases map to TRBD1. The CDR3: CATSDLAGTGDTGELFF. The CDR3 bases are TGTGCCACCAGTGATTTAGCCGGGACAGGGGACACCGGGGAGCTGTTTTTT.